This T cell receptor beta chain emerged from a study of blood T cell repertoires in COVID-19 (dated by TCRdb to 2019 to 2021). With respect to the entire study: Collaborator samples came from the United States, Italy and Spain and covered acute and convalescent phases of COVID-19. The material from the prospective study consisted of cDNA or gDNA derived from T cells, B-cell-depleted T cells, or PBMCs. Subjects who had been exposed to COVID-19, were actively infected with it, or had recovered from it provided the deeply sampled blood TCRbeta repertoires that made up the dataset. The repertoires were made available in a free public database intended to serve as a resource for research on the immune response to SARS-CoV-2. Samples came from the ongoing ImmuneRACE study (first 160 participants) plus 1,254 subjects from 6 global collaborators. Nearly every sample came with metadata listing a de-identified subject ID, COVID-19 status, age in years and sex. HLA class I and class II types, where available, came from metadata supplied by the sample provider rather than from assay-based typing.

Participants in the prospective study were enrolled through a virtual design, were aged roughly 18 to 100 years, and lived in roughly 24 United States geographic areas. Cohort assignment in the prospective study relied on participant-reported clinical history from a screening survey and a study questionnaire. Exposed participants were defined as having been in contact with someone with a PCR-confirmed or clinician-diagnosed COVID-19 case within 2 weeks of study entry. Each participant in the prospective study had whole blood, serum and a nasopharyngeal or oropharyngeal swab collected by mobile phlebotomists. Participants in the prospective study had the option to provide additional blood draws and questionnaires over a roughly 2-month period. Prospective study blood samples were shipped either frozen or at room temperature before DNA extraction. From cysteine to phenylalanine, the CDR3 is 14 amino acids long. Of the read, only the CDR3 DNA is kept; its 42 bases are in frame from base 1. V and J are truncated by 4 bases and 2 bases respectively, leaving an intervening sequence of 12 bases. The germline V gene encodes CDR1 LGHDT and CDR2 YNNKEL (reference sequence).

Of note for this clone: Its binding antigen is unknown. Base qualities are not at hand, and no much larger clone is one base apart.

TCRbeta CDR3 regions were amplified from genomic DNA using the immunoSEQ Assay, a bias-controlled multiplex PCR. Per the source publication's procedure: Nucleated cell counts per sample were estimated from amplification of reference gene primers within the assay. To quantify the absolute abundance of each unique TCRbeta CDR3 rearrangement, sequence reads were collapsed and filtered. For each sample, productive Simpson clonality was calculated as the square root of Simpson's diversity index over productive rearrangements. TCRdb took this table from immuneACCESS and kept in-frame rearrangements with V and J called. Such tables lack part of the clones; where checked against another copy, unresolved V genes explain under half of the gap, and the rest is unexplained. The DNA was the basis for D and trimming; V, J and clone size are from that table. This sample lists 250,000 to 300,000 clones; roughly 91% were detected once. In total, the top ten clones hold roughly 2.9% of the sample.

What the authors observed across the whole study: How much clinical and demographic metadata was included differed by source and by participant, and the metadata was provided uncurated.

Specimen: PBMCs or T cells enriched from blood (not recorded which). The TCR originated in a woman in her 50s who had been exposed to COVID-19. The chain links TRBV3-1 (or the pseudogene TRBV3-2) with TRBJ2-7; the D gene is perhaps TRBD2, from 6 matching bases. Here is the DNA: TGTGCCAGCAGCCCCGGGACTGGGACCTACGAGCAGTACTTC. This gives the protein CASSPGTGTYEQYF.